Here is one T cell receptor beta chain with its context. Being one base from a much bigger clone, this may be a read error. V lost 5 bases to trimming and J lost 5 bases; unmatched junction nucleotides: 8. CDR3 length equals 15 residues. CDR1 and CDR2 (germline): KGHDR, SFDVKD. Using RNA transcripts as the source, TCR beta CDR3 regions were amplified. An initial round of RT-PCR targeting the TCR CDR3 relied on the HTBI primer set. TCRdb processed the multiplex PCR reads anew with MiXCR; each CDR3 protein has one entry. The table lists a few hundred thousand distinct CDR3 sequences, about 45% of them singletons. The entry originates in a study of T cells in Graves' hyperthyroidism and ophthalmopathy. Hyperthyroidism of Graves' type that showed no ophthalmopathy progression within 18 months was stable. Reasons for excluding patients were uncontrolled infection, other autoimmune disease, pregnancy or lactation.

This TCR came from a woman between 18 and 29 years old with Graves' hyperthyroidism. The V gene is TRBV24-1, the J gene TRBJ2-5, with 9 bases matching TRBD1. The sample consisted of peripheral blood or thyroid tissue (not recorded which). CDR3 protein: CATSGPTGGGETQYF. The CDR3 bases are TGTGCCACCAGTGGCCCAACAGGGGGCGGGGAGACCCAGTACTTC.